Shown below are 4 T cell receptor beta chains from a single sample sequenced in a study of T-cell memory formation after mild COVID-19. TCRdb reprocessed the 5' RACE reads via MiXCR and lists one record per CDR3 protein. The data show roughly 560,000 distinct CDR3 sequences, roughly 20% seen once. Material: PBMCs or a T cell subset sorted from them (not recorded which). These receptors originate from an adult woman who had mild COVID-19 (a few samples of this study predate the infection). Cell type and time point are not known.

This clonotype has just a few counts. A read error may account for a junction end that differs from germline. This chain connects TRBV11-3 to TRBJ2-1; the match to TRBD2 covers 7 bases. The CDR3 extends over 13 amino acids. Germline V CDR1 and CDR2: SGHNT, YENEEA. The CDR3 DNA is TGTGCCAGCAGCGGGCCGACTAGCCCCGGTCCCATCTTC. Amino acid sequence: CASSGPTSPGPIF.

The V and J genes are TRBV24-1 and TRBJ2-3, with D hard to call. This CDR3 contains 13 residues. Germline values: CDR1 KGHDR, CDR2 SFDVKD. V lost 4 bases, J lost 0 bases, and 4 bases lay in between. The CDR3 spells CATSEDSTDTQYF. The CDR3 DNA sequence: TGTGCCACCAGTGAAGACAGCACAGATACGCAGTATTTT.

This chain uses TRBV5-1 with TRBJ2-1; 8 nucleotides agree with TRBD2. V dropped 2 bases and J dropped 13; count of bases not matched to a gene: 2. Germline values: CDR1 SGHRS, CDR2 YFSETQ. The CDR3 runs 11 residues. CDR3 region: CASSFRGGQFF. CDR3 nucleotide sequence: TGCGCCAGCAGCTTTCGGGGGGGACAGTTCTTC.

The rearrangement uses TRBV24-1 and TRBJ2-1; 10 bases are a match to TRBD2. The CDR3 runs 18 residues. CDR1 and CDR2 from the germline V gene are KGHDR and SFDVKD. V trimming: 5 bases; J trimming: 5 bases; junction bases outside the gene matches: 14. CDR3 residues: CATSGPGWASGSDNEQFF. The CDR3 coding sequence is TGTGCCACCAGTGGCCCAGGCTGGGCTAGCGGGAGCGACAATGAGCAGTTCTTC.